This TCR beta chain was found in a study of Ad26.COV2.S vaccination and SARS-CoV-2 variants. In this sample, this clone turned up a few times. Treatment of the sample: 15 to 20 received Ad26.COV2.S at low or high dose, single or two shots; about five received placebo; per-sample allocation not given. Specimens were obtained on day 63 following the first vaccine or placebo injection. Libraries were prepared by immunoSEQ multiplex PCR; TCRdb keeps only in-frame clonotypes and omits some of them. The sample has roughly 380,000 clones, around 87% seen once; the top ten hold around 3.7%. The input for sequencing was peripheral blood, taken in a trial of Ad26.COV2.S vaccine versus placebo. This receptor was identified in a person between 18 and 65 years old who received the Ad26.COV2.S COVID-19 vaccine or a placebo.

The CDR3 DNA reads TGTGCCAGCAGTGACGGATCCTTCACAGATACGCAGTATTTT. This encodes CASSDGSFTDTQYF. This chain links TRBV25-1 with TRBJ2-3; D unclear. The CDR3 spans 14 residues. Between the trimmed V and J ends, which lost 3 bases and 2 bases, there was a span of 9 bases. CDR1 and CDR2 from the germline V gene are MGHDK and SYGVNS.